This entry describes one T cell receptor beta chain. What it binds is not known. The sample comes from a study of cytomegalovirus exposure and HLA in healthy donors. The table came from immunoSEQ multiplex PCR; TCRdb's copy has only in-frame clones and leaves some out. The data show 60,000 to 65,000 clones, with 95% seen just once and approximately 5% held by the top ten. Study conclusions and caveats: In vitro assays verified that a few CMV-associated chains recognized CMV antigens specifically.

The CDR3 runs to 14 residues. The germline gives CDR1 SNHLY, CDR2 FYNNEI. The V and J ends lost 7 bases and 0 bases respectively, with 12 bases between them. Sample: PBMCs. The chain combines TRBV2 with TRBJ1-1, with D possibly being TRBD1 (6 bases). The sequence was collected from a woman under 30 in good health and CMV-seropositive. This CDR3 is CASTRTELNTEAFF. The CDR3 DNA follows: TGTGCCAGCACTAGGACAGAGCTGAACACTGAAGCTTTCTTT.